Below are 5 T cell receptor beta chains sequenced from a single sample in a study of shared clonotypes between healthy human individuals. Data came from immunoSEQ multiplex PCR; TCRdb stores just in-frame clones and leaves some out. This table holds about 1 million clones, roughly 70% found once. Material: memory CD4+ T cells sorted from blood. Subset specified: CD45RA-negative fraction. Receptors originate from a man between 18 and 35 years old in good health.

This chain links TRBV6-5 with TRBJ2-5; D is perhaps TRBD2 (5 bases). V lost 2 bases and J 11 bases, leaving 9 bases between the germline ends. Germline assignment: CDR1 MNHEY and CDR2 SVGAGI. This CDR3 spans 11 amino acids. The CDR3 sequence: CASSYRLAQYF. CDR3 sequence (DNA): TGTGCCAGCAGTTACAGGCTAGCACAGTACTTC.

This clone was recorded only once. J is TRBJ2-7 and V is TRBV4-1; D is ambiguous. Trimming took 0 bases from V and 2 from J, leaving 14 bases between them. CDR1 and CDR2 from the germline V gene are MGHRA and YSYEKL. CDR3 length equals 16 residues. The CDR3 loop is CASSQDASFSPYEQYF. The CDR3 nucleotides read TGCGCCAGCAGCCAAGATGCCAGCTTCTCACCCTACGAGCAGTACTTC.

The chain uses TRBV2 and TRBJ1-4, with TRBD1 identical over 7 bases. This CDR3 is 15 amino acids long. The V gene's germline CDR1 is SNHLY and CDR2 FYNNEI. V dropped 6 bases and J dropped 2; count of bases not matched to a gene: 6. DNA for the CDR3: TGTGCCAGCAGCGACCAGGGGGGTACTAATGAAAAACTGTTTTTT. Its protein product is CASSDQGGTNEKLFF.

This clone was recorded once. This chain connects TRBV30 to TRBJ1-6; 9 nucleotides align to TRBD1. Looked up from germline, CDR1 is GTSNPN and CDR2 is SVGIG (reference sequence). The CDR3 is 16 residues long. V shed 2 bases and J 8 bases; nucleotides not matched to a gene: 10. The CDR3 reads CAWSRVRTGDHSPLHF. CDR3 DNA: TGTGCCTGGAGTAGAGTAAGGACAGGGGATCATTCACCCCTCCACTTT.

The chain couples TRBV7-2 to TRBJ2-7; weak D call: TRBD1 (6 bases). CDR3 length: 16 residues. Germline V CDR1 and CDR2: SGHTA, FQGNSA. The V end lost 5 bases, the J end lost 7 bases, and 24 bases lay between the germline ends. DNA of the CDR3: TGTGCCAGCAGCCCAGGGACATCCCGCGGCACTAGAGAGCAGTACTTC. Translated, it gives CASSPGTSRGTREQYF.